Listed below are T cell receptor beta chains from one sample, sequenced in a study of blood T cell repertoires in COVID-19. Clones were sequenced by immunoSEQ multiplex PCR, and TCRdb holds only the in-frame ones, with some missing. The table records around 140,000 clones, around four fifths of them present only once. The specimen was peripheral blood. Receptor source: a human donor in a cohort sampled during active COVID-19. Both conserved end residues are part of each CDR3. The D gene is left open where the match is weak. The size field is filled for only some rows; it gives once, few, many or a size class.

>14|TRBJ1-2|TRBV5-4|few|NA
TGTGCCAGCAGCTTGGAGGGAGGGAACTATGGCTACACCTTC
CASSLEGGNYGYTF
>15|TRBJ1-4|TRBV4-2|few|TRBD1
TGTGCCAGCAGCCAAGGGGACAGGGTTGGTGAAAAACTGTTTTTT
CASSQGDRVGEKLFF
>12|TRBJ1-1|TRBV18|few|NA
TGTGCCAGCTCAACCCGGGGTGGGGAAGCTTTCTTT
CASSTRGGEAFF
>16|TRBJ1-1|TRBV19|NA|TRBD1
TGTGCCAGTAGTCCGCTAGTCGGGACAGGGGCCACTGAAGCTTTCTTT
CASSPLVGTGATEAFF
>15|TRBJ2-7|TRBV5-1|NA|TRBD1
TGCGCCAGCAGCTTGGCCGGGACAGGGGCGTACGAGCAGTACTTC
CASSLAGTGAYEQYF
>14|TRBJ1-2|TRBV7-9|few|NA
TGTGCCAGCAGCTTGTCCCCGGGAAACTATGGCTACACCTTC
CASSLSPGNYGYTF
>16|TRBJ2-3|TRBV18|NA|TRBD2
TGTGCCAGCTCACCGGGACTAGCGGGAGGGGCAGATACGCAGTATTTT
CASSPGLAGGADTQYF
>15|TRBJ1-4|TRBV5-1|NA|TRBD1
TGCGCCAGCAGCCCTAGACAGGGGGCGGGTGAAAAACTGTTTTTT
CASSPRQGAGEKLFF
>16|TRBJ1-1|TRBV28|NA|NA
TGTGCCAGCAGACCCTCCGGGGGAATAATGAACACTGAAGCTTTCTTT
CASRPSGGIMNTEAFF
>14|TRBJ2-7|TRBV24-1|NA|NA
TGTGCCACCAGTTTGGGGAGCGGGCACGACGAGCAGTACTTC
CATSLGSGHDEQYF
>15|TRBJ1-1|TRBV5-1|NA|NA
TGCGCCAGCAGCTTGAGCGCCGGTACCCACACTGAAGCTTTCTTT
CASSLSAGTHTEAFF
>16|TRBJ1-1|TRBV3-1/TRBV3-2|NA|NA
TGTGCCAGCAGCCGACGCCGGGACATCGGAAACACTGAAGCTTTCTTT
CASSRRRDIGNTEAFF
>15|TRBJ2-7|TRBV19|NA|TRBD2
TGTGCCAGTAGTGTCGGGACTAGCGGGAGATACGAGCAGTACTTC
CASSVGTSGRYEQYF
>15|TRBJ2-1|TRBV27|NA|NA
TGTGCCAGCACGAAGGGCCGGAGGACCTACAATGAGCAGTTCTTC
CASTKGRRTYNEQFF
>13|TRBJ1-1|TRBV24-1|NA|NA
TGTGCCACCAGCCAGGGGATGAACACTGAAGCTTTCTTT
CATSQGMNTEAFF
>16|TRBJ1-4|TRBV5-5|NA|TRBD1
TGTGCCAGCAGCACTACTCCGGGACAGGGAGATGAAAAACTGTTTTTT
CASSTTPGQGDEKLFF
>15|TRBJ2-5|TRBV14|NA|NA
TGTGCCAGCAGCCATCAAGCGGGTTTCCAAGAGACCCAGTACTTC
CASSHQAGFQETQYF
>16|TRBJ1-3|TRBV19|NA|TRBD1
TGTGCCAGTAGCCGGGACAGGTTGTTCTCTGGAAACACCATATATTTT
CASSRDRLFSGNTIYF
>15|TRBJ2-5|TRBV5-4|NA|TRBD1
TGTGCCAGCAGCTTTGGGGACAGGGGCGGAGAGACCCAGTACTTC
CASSFGDRGGETQYF
>15|TRBJ2-2|TRBV15|once|TRBD1
TGTGCCACCAGCGGGAACCGACAGGGTATCGGGGAGCTGTTTTTT
CATSGNRQGIGELFF
>13|TRBJ1-2|TRBV2|NA|TRBD1
TGTGCCAGTAGGGACAGATCGAACTATGGCTACACCTTC
CASRDRSNYGYTF
>16|TRBJ2-3|TRBV9|once|TRBD2
TGTGCCAGCAGTATGTCTAGCGGGAGGGTCGGAGATACGCAGTATTTT
CASSMSSGRVGDTQYF
>11|TRBJ2-7|TRBV27|NA|NA
TGTGCCAGCAGTTTTGGAGGAGAGCAGTACTTC
CASSFGGEQYF
>15|TRBJ1-1|TRBV19|few|NA
TGTGCCAGTAGTGAGACACAATACTTGAACACTGAAGCTTTCTTT
CASSETQYLNTEAFF
>15|TRBJ2-3|TRBV18|NA|NA
TGTGCCAGCTCACTTGGATTCTCGGGGATAGATACGCAGTATTTT
CASSLGFSGIDTQYF
>14|TRBJ1-5|TRBV2|NA|TRBD1
TGTGCCAGCTGTGCGGGACAGGGCAATCAGCCCCAGCATTTT
CASCAGQGNQPQHF
>16|TRBJ2-2|TRBV25-1|NA|NA
TGTGCCAGCAGTGAATGGGGCAGGGCGAACACCGGGGAGCTGTTTTTT
CASSEWGRANTGELFF
>15|TRBJ1-4|TRBV7-9|NA|NA
TGTGCCAGCAGCTTCTCCGGACAGCCTAATGAAAAACTGTTTTTT
CASSFSGQPNEKLFF
>15|TRBJ1-2|TRBV3-1/TRBV3-2|NA|NA
TGTGCCAGCAGCCAAGAGGTGGCAGGGAGGTATGGCTACACCTTC
CASSQEVAGRYGYTF
>13|TRBJ2-1|TRBV30|few|TRBD2
TGTGCCTTGATGACTAGCGGATACAATGAGCAGTTCTTC
CALMTSGYNEQFF
>15|TRBJ2-2|TRBV5-1|few|NA
TGCGCCAGCAGCTTGCTACAGGGGAACACCGGGGAGCTGTTTTTT
CASSLLQGNTGELFF
>13|TRBJ2-5|TRBV9|few|TRBD1
TGTGCCAGCAGCCCCAGGGGGCGAGAGACCCAGTACTTC
CASSPRGRETQYF
>14|TRBJ2-3|TRBV10-3|few|NA
TGTGCCATCAGTGAGTCGTTGTTTCGAGATACGCAGTATTTT
CAISESLFRDTQYF
>17|TRBJ2-3|TRBV5-1|NA|TRBD2
TGCGCCAGCAGACCGACTAGCGGGACGGTTGGGAAAGATACGCAGTATTTT
CASRPTSGTVGKDTQYF
>14|TRBJ1-2|TRBV7-2|NA|TRBD1
TGTGCCAGCAGCTCCGAGGGGGCCTTGGGTGGCTACACCTTC
CASSSEGALGGYTF
>15|TRBJ1-5|TRBV19|once|NA
TGTGCCAGTACCCCCCGGCAGGATTTTAATCAGCCCCAGCATTTT
CASTPRQDFNQPQHF
>15|TRBJ2-1|TRBV19|few|TRBD2
TGTGCCAGTAGTATAGATACGGCGGGAGAGGGCGAGCAGTTCTTC
CASSIDTAGEGEQFF
>14|TRBJ1-6|TRBV28|NA|NA
TGTGCCAGCAGAGGGAGTTTAGATAATTCACCCCTCCACTTT
CASRGSLDNSPLHF
>13|TRBJ2-1|TRBV3-1/TRBV3-2|NA|NA
TGTGCCAGCAGTCCGGGACTCAGAAGGGAGCAGTTCTTC
CASSPGLRREQFF
>14|TRBJ1-4|TRBV4-1|NA|TRBD1
TGCGCCAGCAGCCTTCAGGGGGCGCGGGAAAAACTGTTTTTT
CASSLQGAREKLFF